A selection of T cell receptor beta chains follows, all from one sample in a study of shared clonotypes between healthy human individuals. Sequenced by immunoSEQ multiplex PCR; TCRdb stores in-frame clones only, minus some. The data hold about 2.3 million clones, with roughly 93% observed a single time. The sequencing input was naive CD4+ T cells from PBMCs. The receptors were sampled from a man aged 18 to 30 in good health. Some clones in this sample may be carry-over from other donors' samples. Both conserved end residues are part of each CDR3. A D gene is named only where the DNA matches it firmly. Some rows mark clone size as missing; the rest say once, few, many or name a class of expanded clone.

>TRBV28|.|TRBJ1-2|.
TGTGCCAGCACCACTGAACAGGGAATTCGCTATGGCTACACCTTC
CASTTEQGIRYGYTF
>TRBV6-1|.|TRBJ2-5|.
TGTGCCAGCAGTGAAGTTGGATCGGAGACCCAGTACTTC
CASSEVGSETQYF
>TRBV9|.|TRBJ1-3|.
TGTGCCAGCAGCGGGACGCTTTCCAGCTCTGGAAACACCATATATTTT
CASSGTLSSSGNTIYF
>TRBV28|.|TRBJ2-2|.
TGTGCCAGCAGTATAGTGAACACCGGGGAGCTGTTTTTT
CASSIVNTGELFF
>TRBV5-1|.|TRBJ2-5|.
TGCGCCAGCAGCTTGGCCGTACAGGGCGGGTCAGAGACCCAGTACTTC
CASSLAVQGGSETQYF
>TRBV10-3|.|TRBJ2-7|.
TGTGCCATCAGTGAGTCCGGGGGGCGCGAGCAGTACTTC
CAISESGGREQYF
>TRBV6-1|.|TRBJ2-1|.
TGTGCCAGCAGAACTCAGGGAACACCTCCGAATGAGCAGTTCTTC
CASRTQGTPPNEQFF
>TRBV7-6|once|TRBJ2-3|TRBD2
TGTGCCAGCAGCTTAGCTAGCGGGAGGGCCTCTGGGGATACGCAGTATTTT
CASSLASGRASGDTQYF
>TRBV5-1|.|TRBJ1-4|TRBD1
TGCGCCAGCAGCCCGGGGACAGCTAATGAAAAACTGTTTTTT
CASSPGTANEKLFF
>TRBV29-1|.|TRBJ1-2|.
TGCAGCGTGTTCCTGGGGGGCTACACCTTC
CSVFLGGYTF
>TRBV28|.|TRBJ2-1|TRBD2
TGTGCGGCGGGAGCCTACAATGAGCAGTTCTTC
CAAGAYNEQFF
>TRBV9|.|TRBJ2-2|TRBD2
TGTGCCAGCGGGTGGGAGGGCACCGGGGAGCTGTTTTTT
CASGWEGTGELFF
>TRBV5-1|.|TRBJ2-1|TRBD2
TGCGCCAGCAGCCCCGGGGGGACTAGCGGAACTCGCTCCTACAATGAGCAGTTCTTC
CASSPGGTSGTRSYNEQFF
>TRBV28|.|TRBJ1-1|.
TGTGCCACCTCGGGGAACGCTGAAGCTTTCTTT
CATSGNAEAFF
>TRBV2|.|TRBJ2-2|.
TGTGCCAGCAGTGGGGTTGGCAACACCGGGGAGCTGTTTTTT
CASSGVGNTGELFF
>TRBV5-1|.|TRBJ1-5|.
TGCGCCAGCAGCCCCGGCCCGGAGGGGCAGCCCCAGCATTTT
CASSPGPEGQPQHF
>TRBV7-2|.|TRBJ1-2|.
TGTGCCAGCAGCTCACCTACAGGGTATGGCTACACCTTC
CASSSPTGYGYTF
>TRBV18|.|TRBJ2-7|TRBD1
TGTGCCAGCTCACCCACCGGGACAGACTACGAGCAGTACTTC
CASSPTGTDYEQYF
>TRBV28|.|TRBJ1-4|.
TGTGCCAGCAGTCGAATTTCGCCAACTAATGAAAAACTGTTTTTT
CASSRISPTNEKLFF
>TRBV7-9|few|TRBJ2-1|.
TGTGCCAGCAGGTTTTCCTCCCTATTGGGGATCCACAATGAGCAGTTCTTC
CASRFSSLLGIHNEQFF
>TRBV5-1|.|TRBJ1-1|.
TGCGCCAGCAGCTTGGCCTTCGGTGAAGCTTTCTTT
CASSLAFGEAFF
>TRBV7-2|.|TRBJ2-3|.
TGTGCCAGCAGTTCAGCGGGCCAAGATACGCAGTATTTT
CASSSAGQDTQYF
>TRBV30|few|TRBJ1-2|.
TGTGCCTGGAGTCTTTCGCCGAACCAGGCGGGCTACACCTTC
CAWSLSPNQAGYTF
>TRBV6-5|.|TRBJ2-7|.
TGTGCCAGCAGTAATTTACTTACGAGCTCCTACGAGCAGTACTTC
CASSNLLTSSYEQYF
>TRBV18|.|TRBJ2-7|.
TGTGCCAGCTCACCAATGGATGCCTACGAGCAGTACTTC
CASSPMDAYEQYF
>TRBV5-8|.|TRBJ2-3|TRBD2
TGTGCCAGCAGCCCCGGGACTAGCAGTTCTAGCACAGATACGCAGTATTTT
CASSPGTSSSSTDTQYF
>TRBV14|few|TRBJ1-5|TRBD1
TGTGCCAGCAGCCACCCCGGCGGACAGGAAGGCAATCAGCCCCAGCATTTT
CASSHPGGQEGNQPQHF
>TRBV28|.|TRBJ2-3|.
TGTGCCAGCAGTTTTCAGCAGGGGGATACGCAGTATTTT
CASSFQQGDTQYF
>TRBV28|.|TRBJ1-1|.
TGTGCCAGCAGTTTTGGGTCTGTACGGACTGAAGCTTTCTTT
CASSFGSVRTEAFF
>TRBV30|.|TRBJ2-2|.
TGTGCCTGGAGGGGCGGGACTCTATACACCGGGGAGCTGTTTTTT
CAWRGGTLYTGELFF
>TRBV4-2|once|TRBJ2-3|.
TGTGCCAGCAGCCAAGGGCGCGGGGAGCAGTATTTT
CASSQGRGEQYF
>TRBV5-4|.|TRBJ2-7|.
TGTGCCAGCAGGGCGGTGGTAAATTCCTACGAGCAGTACTTC
CASRAVVNSYEQYF
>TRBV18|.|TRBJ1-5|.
TGTGCCAGCTCACCAGGGAATCAGCCCCAGCATTTT
CASSPGNQPQHF
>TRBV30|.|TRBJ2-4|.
TGTGCCTGGAGTGTACTAGGCAGAATACCAAATCAAAGGGACATTCAGTACTTC
CAWSVLGRIPNQRDIQYF
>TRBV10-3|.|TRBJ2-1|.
TGTGCCATCAGTGAGCCGCTACTAGAGGCAGGAGAGCAGTTCTTC
CAISEPLLEAGEQFF
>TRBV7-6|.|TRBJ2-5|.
TGTGCCAGCAGCTTCATTTCGGGATATCCTAGTGAGACCCAGTACTTC
CASSFISGYPSETQYF
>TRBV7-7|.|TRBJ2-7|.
TGTGCCAGCAGCTTAGAACGGAGTAGGGAACCCTACGAGCAGTACTTC
CASSLERSREPYEQYF
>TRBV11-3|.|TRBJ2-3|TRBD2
TGTGCCAGCAGCCCAACCGGGACTACTTCAGATACGCAGTATTTT
CASSPTGTTSDTQYF
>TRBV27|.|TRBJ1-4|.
TGTAGCGAAAAAGAGGCTTACCCCGCAACTAATGAAAAACTGTTTTTT
CSEKEAYPATNEKLFF
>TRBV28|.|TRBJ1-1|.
TGTGCCAGCAGTCCCAGCAGCTTGAACACTGAAGCTTTCTTT
CASSPSSLNTEAFF
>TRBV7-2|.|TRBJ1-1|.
TGTGCCAGCAGCCCGCAACAGCCGTACACTGAAGCTTTCTTT
CASSPQQPYTEAFF
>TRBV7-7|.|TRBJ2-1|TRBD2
TGTGCCAGCAGCCCGGGGACTAGCGGGAGGGTGAATGAGCAGTTCTTC
CASSPGTSGRVNEQFF
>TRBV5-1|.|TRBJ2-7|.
TGCGCCAGCAGCTTGCTAAGTGGGGGCTATAGCTCCTACGAGCAGTACTTC
CASSLLSGGYSSYEQYF
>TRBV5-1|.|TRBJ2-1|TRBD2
TGCGCCAGTTCGCTAGCGGACAATGAGCAGTTCTTC
CASSLADNEQFF
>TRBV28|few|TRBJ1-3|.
TGTGCCAGCAGTTTCCAGGGTCACACCATATATTTT
CASSFQGHTIYF
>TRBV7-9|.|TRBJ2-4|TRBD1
TGTGCCAGCAGCTCGACAGGGAAGACTCCCATTCAGTACTTC
CASSSTGKTPIQYF
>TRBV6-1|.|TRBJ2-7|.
TGTGCCAGCAGTGTAAGCAGGCTCTACGAGCAGTACTTC
CASSVSRLYEQYF